This record covers a single TCR beta chain. These data come from a study of cytomegalovirus exposure and HLA in healthy donors. A multiplex PCR was run with 60 Vbeta primers and 13 Jbeta primers. Produced via immunoSEQ multiplex PCR; TCRdb's table is partial and in-frame only. The sample lists roughly 190,000 clones, around three quarters seen once, with 2% to 2.5% in the top ten. The length of the CDR3 is 17 residues. The germline gives CDR1 MGHDK, CDR2 SYGVNS. The ends lost 2 bases at V and 3 bases at J; junction bases unmatched: 12. The clonotype comes from a woman aged 25-40 years in good health and CMV-seropositive. The V call is TRBV25-1, the J call TRBJ1-1, with 7 bases fitting TRBD1. Sequencing used PBMCs. CDR3 loop: CASSEEKQGSRYTEAFF. The DNA for the CDR3 is TGTGCCAGCAGTGAAGAAAAACAGGGGAGTCGATACACTGAAGCTTTCTTT.